This is a list of T cell receptor beta chains from one sample in a study of OX40 agonist ivuxolimab in advanced cancers. Sequencing used immunoSEQ multiplex PCR; TCRdb keeps in-frame clones, though not all of them. The data contain 65,000 to 75,000 clones, 82% of them seen just once; the ten biggest clones take up about 0.41%. Specimen: CD4+ or CD8+ T cells sorted from blood, collected in a trial of the OX40 agonist ivuxolimab. The receptors here all came from an adult with an advanced solid tumor such as melanoma, head and neck, liver or kidney cancer. CDR3s include the opening cysteine and the closing phenylalanine or tryptophan. D genes are given only for firm matches. Some rows mark clone size as missing; the rest say once, few, many or name a class of expanded clone.

TRBJ1-3 | TRBV6-6 | 16 | . | TRBD1 | CASSYGQGSSGNTIYF | TGTGCCAGCAGTTATGGACAGGGAAGCTCTGGAAACACCATATATTTT
TRBJ2-1 | TRBV5-4 | 12 | . | . | CASSLDVAKEFF | TGTGCCAGCAGCTTGGACGTGGCAAAGGAGTTCTTC
TRBJ2-7 | TRBV27 | 15 | . | TRBD1 | CASSPAGTGRYEQYF | TGTGCCAGCAGTCCAGCAGGGACAGGGAGGTACGAGCAGTACTTC
TRBJ1-2 | TRBV6-5 | 15 | . | . | CASSYSSSGGSGYTF | TGTGCCAGCAGTTACTCGTCATCCGGGGGCAGTGGCTACACCTTC
TRBJ1-2 | TRBV6-5 | 12 | . | . | CASSYKLSGYTF | TGTGCCAGCAGTTACAAGCTGAGTGGCTACACCTTC
TRBJ2-7 | TRBV28 | 15 | . | TRBD1 | CASSPQGANSYEQYF | TGTGCCAGCAGCCCACAGGGGGCCAACTCCTACGAGCAGTACTTC
TRBJ2-3 | TRBV6-6 | 13 | . | . | CASSWGGTDTQYF | TGTGCCAGCAGTTGGGGCGGCACAGATACGCAGTATTTT
TRBJ1-1 | TRBV5-6 | 13 | . | . | CASSPWWGTEAFF | TGTGCCAGCAGCCCGTGGTGGGGCACTGAAGCTTTCTTT
TRBJ1-6 | TRBV7-9 | 12 | . | . | CASSFEGSPLHF | TGTGCCAGCAGCTTTGAGGGTTCACCCCTCCACTTT
TRBJ1-3 | TRBV28 | 15 | once | . | CASSLKLSSGNTIYF | TGTGCCAGCAGTTTGAAGTTGAGCTCTGGAAACACCATATATTTT
TRBJ2-2 | TRBV28 | 15 | . | . | CASTLGGLNTGELFF | TGTGCCAGCACCCTGGGGGGGCTGAACACCGGGGAGCTGTTTTTT
TRBJ2-2 | TRBV7-2 | 18 | . | TRBD2 | CASSLAFVAGGPAGELFF | TGTGCCAGCAGCTTAGCGTTTGTTGCGGGAGGGCCGGCCGGGGAGCTGTTTTTT
TRBJ2-4 | TRBV28 | 13 | . | . | CASSLLTGNIQYF | TGTGCCAGCAGTTTATTGACAGGAAACATTCAGTACTTC
TRBJ1-2 | TRBV11-2 | 15 | . | TRBD1 | CASSYTGGIRSGYTF | TGTGCCAGCAGCTACACAGGGGGAATTCGTTCTGGCTACACCTTC
TRBJ1-2 | TRBV2 | 13 | . | . | CASSFTGPGGYTF | TGTGCCAGCAGTTTCACCGGGCCAGGAGGCTACACCTTC
TRBJ2-7 | TRBV28 | 13 | . | . | CASNLDSSYEQYF | TGTGCCAGCAACTTGGACAGCTCCTACGAGCAGTACTTC
TRBJ2-7 | TRBV7-2 | 15 | . | TRBD2 | CASSLDSGSRPEQYF | TGTGCCAGCAGCTTAGATAGCGGGAGCCGCCCCGAGCAGTACTTC
TRBJ2-7 | TRBV7-9 | 13 | once | TRBD2 | CASSLERGDEQYF | TGTGCCAGCAGCTTAGAGCGGGGGGACGAGCAGTACTTC
TRBJ2-3 | TRBV6-5 | 13 | . | . | CAARGRWTDTQYF | TGTGCCGCGAGGGGCCGATGGACAGATACGCAGTATTTT
TRBJ1-2 | TRBV29-1 | 14 | . | . | CSVQDIVSYYGYTF | TGCAGCGTCCAGGACATCGTGAGCTACTATGGCTACACCTTC
TRBJ1-1 | TRBV5-4 | 15 | . | TRBD1 | CASSPPDRVGTEAFF | TGTGCCAGCAGCCCTCCGGACAGGGTGGGCACTGAAGCTTTCTTT
TRBJ2-5 | TRBV9 | 15 | . | . | CASSGVSLEGETQYF | TGTGCCAGCAGCGGGGTATCGTTGGAGGGGGAGACCCAGTACTTC
TRBJ1-5 | TRBV10-2 | 13 | . | . | CASTVVPNQPQHF | TGCGCCAGCACAGTAGTCCCCAATCAGCCCCAGCATTTT
TRBJ1-2 | TRBV5-1 | 14 | few | TRBD1 | CASSPEDRKGGYTF | TGCGCCAGCAGCCCGGAGGACAGGAAGGGTGGCTACACCTTC